This TCR beta chain stems from a study of T cells after yellow fever vaccination. V gave up 0 bases and J gave up 6 bases, with 15 bases separating them. The CDR3 runs to 15 residues. Per germline, CDR1 SEHNR and CDR2 FQNEAQ (reference sequence). TCRdb itself ran the 5' RACE reads through MiXCR, one entry per CDR3 protein. The sample holds 250,000 to 400,000 distinct CDR3 sequences, roughly 4.3% seen once. This clonotype was observed a few times. Specimen: PBMCs, collected 15 days after the yellow fever booster vaccination. The TCR sequence derives from a young man who received the YFV17D yellow fever vaccine. The genes are TRBV7-9 and TRBJ2-7, with D hard to call. The CDR3 region is CASSLATGPGSEQYF. The CDR3 coding sequence is TGTGCCAGCAGCTTAGCGACTGGTCCCGGCAGCGAGCAGTACTTC. The full variable domain, in which reference TRBV7-9 and TRBJ2-7 provide the parts outside the CDR3, is DTGVSQNPRHKITKRGQNVTFRCDPISEHNRLYWYRQTLGQGPEFLTYFQNEAQLEKSRLLSDRFSAERPKGSFSTLEIQRTEQGDSAMYLCASSLATGPGSEQYFGPGTRLTVT.